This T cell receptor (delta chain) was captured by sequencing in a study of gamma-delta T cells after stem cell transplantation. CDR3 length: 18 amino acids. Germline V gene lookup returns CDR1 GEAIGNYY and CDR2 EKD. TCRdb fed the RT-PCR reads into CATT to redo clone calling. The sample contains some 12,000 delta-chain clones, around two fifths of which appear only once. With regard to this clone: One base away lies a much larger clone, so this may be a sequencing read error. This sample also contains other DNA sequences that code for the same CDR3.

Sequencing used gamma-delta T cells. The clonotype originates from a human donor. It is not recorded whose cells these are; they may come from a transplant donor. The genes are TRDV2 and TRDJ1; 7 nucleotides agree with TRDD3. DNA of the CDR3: TGTGCCTGTGGGCCTGACTGGGGATCCCCTTTTTACACGGATAAACTCATCTTT. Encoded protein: CACGPDWGSPFYTDKLIF.